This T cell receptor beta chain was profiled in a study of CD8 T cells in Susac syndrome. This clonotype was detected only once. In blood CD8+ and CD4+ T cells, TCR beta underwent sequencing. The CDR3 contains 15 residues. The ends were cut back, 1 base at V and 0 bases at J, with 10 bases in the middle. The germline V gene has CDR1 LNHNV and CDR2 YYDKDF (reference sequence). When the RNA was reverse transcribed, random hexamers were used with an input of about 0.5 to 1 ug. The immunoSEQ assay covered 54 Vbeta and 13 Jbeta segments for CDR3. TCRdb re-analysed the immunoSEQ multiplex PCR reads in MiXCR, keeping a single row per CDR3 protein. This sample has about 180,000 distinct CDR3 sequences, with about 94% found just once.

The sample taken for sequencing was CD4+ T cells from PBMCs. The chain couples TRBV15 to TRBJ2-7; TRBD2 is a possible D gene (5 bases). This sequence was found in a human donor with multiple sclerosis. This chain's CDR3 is CATSRGVGDSYEQYF. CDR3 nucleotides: TGTGCCACCAGCAGAGGGGTCGGGGACTCCTACGAGCAGTACTTC.